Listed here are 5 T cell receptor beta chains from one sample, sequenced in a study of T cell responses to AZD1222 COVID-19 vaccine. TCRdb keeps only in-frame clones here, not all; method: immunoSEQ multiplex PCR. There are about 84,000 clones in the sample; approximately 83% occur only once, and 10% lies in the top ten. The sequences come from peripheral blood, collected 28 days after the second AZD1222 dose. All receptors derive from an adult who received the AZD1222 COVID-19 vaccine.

In DNA, the CDR3 is TGCAGTGCTAGTGGTGCTAGCGGTTTTGGGACCCAGTACTTC. This gives the protein CSASGASGFGTQYF. V usage is TRBV20-1 and J usage is TRBJ2-5; 7 bases agree with TRBD2. Germline CDR1 reads DFQATT; CDR2 reads SNEGSKA (reference sequence). Germline trimming cut 3 bases from V and 7 bases from J; bases unmatched to any gene: 11. The CDR3 has 14 residues.

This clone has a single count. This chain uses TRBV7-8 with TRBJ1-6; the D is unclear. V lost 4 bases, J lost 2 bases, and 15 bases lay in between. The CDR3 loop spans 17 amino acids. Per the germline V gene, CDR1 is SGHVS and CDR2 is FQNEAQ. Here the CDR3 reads CASSSTGLSPYNSPLHF. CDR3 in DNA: TGTGCCAGCAGCTCCACGGGCCTTTCCCCCTATAATTCACCCCTCCACTTT.

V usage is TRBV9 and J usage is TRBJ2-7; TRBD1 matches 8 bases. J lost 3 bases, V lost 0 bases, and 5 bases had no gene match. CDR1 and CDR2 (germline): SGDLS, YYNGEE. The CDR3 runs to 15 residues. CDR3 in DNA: TGTGCCAGCAGCGTAGGAGGGACAGGTAACTACGAGCAGTACTTC. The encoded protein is CASSVGGTGNYEQYF.

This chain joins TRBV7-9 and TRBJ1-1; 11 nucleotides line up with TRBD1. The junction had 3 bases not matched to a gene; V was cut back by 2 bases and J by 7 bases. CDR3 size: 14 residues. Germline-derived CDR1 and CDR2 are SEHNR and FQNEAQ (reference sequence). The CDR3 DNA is TGTGCCAGCAGCTTATATGGGACAGGGGGTGAAGCTTTCTTT. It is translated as CASSLYGTGGEAFF.

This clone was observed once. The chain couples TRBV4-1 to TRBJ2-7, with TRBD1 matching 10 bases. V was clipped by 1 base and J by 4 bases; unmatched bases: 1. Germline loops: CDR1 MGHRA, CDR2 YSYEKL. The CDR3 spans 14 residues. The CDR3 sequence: CASSQGGQGYEQYF. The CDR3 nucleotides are TGCGCCAGCAGCCAAGGGGGACAGGGGTACGAGCAGTACTTC.